Sequencing of this TCR beta chain was carried out in a study of blood T cell repertoires in COVID-19. The wider study: Samples taken during acute and convalescent COVID-19 were collected in the United States, Italy and Spain. The analysed material was cDNA or gDNA that came from T cells, B-cell-depleted T cells, or PBMCs.

This CDR3 is built from 15 residues. J was trimmed by 6 bases and V by 2 bases; bases with no gene match: 8. The germline V gene encodes CDR1 MDHEN and CDR2 SYDVKM. As handled by the study authors: It was from reference gene primer amplification that nucleated cell counts were estimated. The method was immunoSEQ multiplex PCR; TCRdb's version includes in-frame clones alone and lacks a portion of them. Clonal size and the V and J genes are those of that table, whereas D and trimming came from the DNA. This table has roughly 190,000 clones, about four fifths appearing once. Sequenced: peripheral blood. This TCR derives from a woman in her thirties or forties with acute or convalescent COVID-19. J is TRBJ2-7 and V is TRBV28; 9 positions agree with TRBD2. In DNA form, the CDR3 reads TGTGCCAGCAGTTTAGCGGGTAGCGGGAGTCTCGAGCAGTACTTC. Translation gives CASSLAGSGSLEQYF.